This T cell receptor (beta chain) stems from a study of shared clonotypes between healthy human individuals. Profiling relied on immunoSEQ multiplex PCR, and the TCRdb table lists in-frame clones only, not all of them. The sample holds 850,000 to 1,100,000 clones; 60% to 85% are singletons and the top ten take approximately 0.9%. J gave up 6 bases and V 3 bases, and 7 bases lay outside the gene matches. CDR1 and CDR2 from the germline V gene are SGHTA and FQGNSA. CDR3 length: 15 residues. Partitioning of CD4+ cells yielded a CD45RA+ naive subset and a CD45RA-negative memory subset. The material sequenced was memory CD4+ T cells from PBMCs. The sample's subset: CD45RA-negative fraction. The TCR sequence derives from a man in his late teens or twenties in good health. Some clones in this sample may be carry-over from other donors' samples. The V and J genes are TRBV7-2 and TRBJ2-3; 9 positions match TRBD2. DNA for the CDR3: TGTGCCAGCAGCTTGAAAGCGGGAGGCTGGGATACGCAGTATTTT. Translation gives CASSLKAGGWDTQYF.